This TCR beta chain was captured by sequencing in a study of blood T cell repertoires in COVID-19. Background on the study: Donors in the United States, Italy and Spain gave samples during acute or convalescent COVID-19. T cells, B-cell-depleted T cells, or PBMCs provided the cDNA or gDNA that served as material.

The count of this clone is one. CDR1 is MNHNS, CDR2 SASEGT, per germline. The J segment lost 8 bases and the V segment lost 0 bases, leaving 12 bases of the junction unmatched. The CDR3 runs 17 residues. Methods used by the authors: The assay estimated nucleated cells by amplifying reference gene primers. Some clones are missing from TCRdb's copy, which holds only in-frame ones; the method was immunoSEQ multiplex PCR. V and J calls and clone size come straight from that table; D and trimming were deduced from the DNA. This table holds roughly 20,000 clones, around nine tenths found once. The sample consisted of peripheral blood. The TCR sequence derives from a woman of 80 years or more with active COVID-19. The genes are TRBV6-1 and TRBJ1-2; 10 positions agree with TRBD1. The CDR3 DNA reads as TGTGCCAGCAGTGAAGCTAGGACAGGGGGAGGTGCTAAGGGCTACACCTTC. This encodes CASSEARTGGGAKGYTF.